Presented here are 29 T cell receptor beta chains from one specimen sequenced in a study of early T cells in non-severe SARS-CoV-2 infection (dated by TCRdb to the early 2020s). The library was built by means of 5' RACE. Sequencing used a NextSeq 500. TCRdb trimmed the raw reads at Q25, called clones with MiXCR and kept productive beta chains. Each entry is one CDR3 protein sequence, shown with its most common DNA and genes. In this sample the table shows 40,000 to 55,000 distinct CDR3 sequences, approximately 9.4% of which occur a single time. The ten largest clones take up about 8.3% of the sample. Sequences were obtained from whole blood. Receptor source: an adult who was a healthcare worker with PCR-confirmed SARS-CoV-2 infection or an uninfected control (not recorded which).

The gene calls are TRBV9 and TRBJ1-2; D not resolved. This CDR3 region has 15 residues. The germline CDR1 and CDR2 sequences are SGDLS and YYNGEE. V lost 4 bases to trimming and J lost 4 bases, with 17 bases between them. CDR3 nucleotides: TGTGCCAGCAGCCCTTCCGGAGGACTTCGCTATGGCTACACCTTC. Translated: CASSPSGGLRYGYTF. Combining the CDR3 with reference TRBV9 and TRBJ1-2 gives the whole variable domain DSGVTQTPKHLITATGQRVTLRCSPRSGDLSVYWYQQSLDQGLQFLIQYYNGEERAKGNILERFSAQQFPDLHSELNLSSLELGDSALYFCASSPSGGLRYGYTFGSGTRLTVV.

This clonotype has just a few counts. The V and J genes are TRBV29-1 and TRBJ2-7; TRBD1 matches at 11 bases. Germline V gene lookup returns CDR1 SQVTM and CDR2 ANQGSEA. V lost 6 bases and J lost 3; bases outside the gene matches: 7. The CDR3 has 14 residues. CDR3 amino acids: CSVAGDRGNYEQYF. For the CDR3, the DNA is TGCAGCGTCGCCGGGGACAGGGGGAACTACGAGCAGTACTTC.

This chain joins TRBV7-9 and TRBJ2-7, with D possibly TRBD1 on 6 matching bases. Trimming left V 4 bases short and J 2 bases short, with 18 bases between. The CDR3 has 16 residues. The germline CDR1 and CDR2 sequences are SEHNR and FQNEAQ (reference sequence). The CDR3 sequence: CASSSPSGAGAYEQYF. The CDR3 DNA is TGTGCCAGCAGCTCGCCTTCCGGGGCAGGGGCCTACGAGCAGTACTTC.

The J gene is TRBJ2-1, the V gene TRBV20-1; the D is unclear. Trimming removed 2 bases from V and 9 bases from J, with 8 bases in between. In germline, CDR1 is DFQATT, CDR2 SNEGSKA (reference sequence). The CDR3 has 11 amino acids. The CDR3 sequence: CSARMAVEQFF. In DNA, the CDR3 is TGCAGTGCTAGAATGGCGGTTGAGCAGTTCTTC.

About this clonotype: A much larger clone is a single base away; this may be a read error. DNA of the CDR3: TGCGCCAGCAGCTTGGGGGACCCATACGAGCAGTACTTC. Protein: CASSLGDPYEQYF. The chain carries TRBV5-1 and TRBJ2-7, with D perhaps being TRBD1 or TRBD2 (5 bases each). The germline V gene encodes CDR1 SGHRS and CDR2 YFSETQ. Trimming took 0 bases from V and 4 from J, leaving 8 bases between them. The CDR3 loop spans 13 amino acids. Variable domain in full (rest from reference TRBV5-1 and TRBJ2-7): KAGVTQTPRYLIKTRGQQVTLSCSPISGHRSVSWYQQTPGQGLQFLFEYFSETQRNKGNFPGRFSGRQFSNSRSEMNVSTLELGDSALYLCASSLGDPYEQYFGPGTRLTVT.

This clonotype showed up many times. The CDR3 coding sequence is TGTGCCAGCAGTTTATTGGGTGTGAATGAGCAGTTCTTC. Translating gives CASSLLGVNEQFF. The rearrangement uses TRBV27 and TRBJ2-1; D unresolved. The CDR3 totals 13 residues. The germline V and J ends were trimmed by 1 base and 7 bases, with 8 bases remaining between them. The germline CDR1 and CDR2 sequences are MNHEY and SMNVEV (reference sequence).

This clonotype was seen repeatedly, ten times or more. J is TRBJ2-7 and V is TRBV18; TRBD2 matches 7 bases. CDR1 is KGHSH and CDR2 is LQKENI in the germline V gene. CDR3 length: 16 amino acids. Germline trimming cut 6 bases from V and 5 bases from J; bases unmatched to any gene: 16. CDR3 amino acids: CASSRPGLAVVDEQYF. Here the CDR3 DNA reads TGTGCCAGCTCCCGACCCGGGCTAGCGGTGGTCGACGAGCAGTACTTC. The full variable domain, its missing parts supplied by reference TRBV18 and TRBJ2-7, is NAGVMQNPRHLVRRRGQEARLRCSPMKGHSHVYWYRQLPEEGLKFMVYLQKENIIDESGMPKERFSAEFPKEGPSILRIQQVVRGDSAAYFCASSRPGLAVVDEQYFGPGTRLTVT.

J is TRBJ2-1 and V is TRBV19, with 8 bases aligning to TRBD1. The J segment lost 2 bases and the V segment lost 1 base, leaving 4 bases of the junction unmatched. The CDR3 is 16 amino acids. Looked up from germline, CDR1 is LNHDA and CDR2 is SQIVND (reference sequence). In DNA form, the CDR3 reads TGTGCCAGTAGTATAGGGGGGGACAGGCCCTACAATGAGCAGTTCTTC. Translation: CASSIGGDRPYNEQFF. Full variable domain (rest looked up from reference TRBV19 and TRBJ2-1): DGGITQSPKYLFRKEGQNVTLSCEQNLNHDAMYWYRQDPGQGLRLIYYSQIVNDFQKGDIAEGYSVSREKKESFPLTVTSAQKNPTAFYLCASSIGGDRPYNEQFFGPGTRLTVL.

This clonotype has ten or more counts. The V call is TRBV28, the J call TRBJ2-7; the D call may be TRBD1 or TRBD2 (5 bases each). Trimming left V 3 bases short and J 6 bases short, with 18 bases between. There are 15 residues in the CDR3. The germline gives CDR1 MDHEN, CDR2 SYDVKM. CDR3 coding DNA: TGTGCCAGCAGTTTGAGGGGCGGGTCAGCCTTCGAGCAGTACTTC. Its protein is CASSLRGGSAFEQYF.

The CDR3 DNA is TGCGCCAGCAGCTTCGCTAGCGGGAGTGGGAACACCGGGGAGCTGTTTTTT. This sequence encodes CASSFASGSGNTGELFF. V is TRBV5-1 and J is TRBJ2-2; 10 nucleotides align to TRBD2. V lost 2 bases, J lost 1 base, and 5 bases stayed unmatched. From germline, CDR1 is SGHRS and CDR2 YFSETQ. The CDR3 contains 17 residues.

V and J are TRBV18 and TRBJ2-3, with 9 bases that match TRBD2. The CDR3 runs to 16 residues. Germline CDR1 and CDR2: KGHSH and LQKENI. After removal of 3 bases from V and 5 bases from J, the junction contained 9 bases not matched to a gene. This CDR3 reads CASSPLASGKVDTQYF. As DNA, the CDR3 is TGTGCCAGCTCACCCCTGGCTAGCGGGAAAGTAGATACGCAGTATTTT.

This clonotype was recorded many times. The rearrangement joins TRBV4-1 to TRBJ2-1; 11 positions agree with TRBD2. The trim removed 5 bases at V and 8 bases at J, leaving 8 bases unmatched. The CDR3 is 15 residues long. Germline V gene sequence: CDR1 MGHRA, CDR2 YSYEKL. This CDR3 is CASSVLAGDEDEQFF. The CDR3 DNA reads as TGCGCCAGCAGCGTACTAGCGGGAGACGAGGATGAGCAGTTCTTC.

The V and J genes are TRBV12-3 or TRBV12-4 and TRBJ2-7; 9 bases are a match to TRBD1. The CDR3 extends over 11 amino acids. V dropped 5 bases and J dropped 10; count of bases not matched to a gene: 3. As DNA, the CDR3 is TGTGCCAGCAGTCAGGACAGGGGACAGTACTTC. Translated, it gives CASSQDRGQYF.

The rearrangement links TRBV29-1 to TRBJ1-3; TRBD1 is a possible D gene (6 bases). CDR1 and CDR2 (germline): SQVTM, ANQGSEA. V was pared by 6 bases and J by 2 bases, with 17 bases between. This CDR3 is built from 15 residues. CDR3 in DNA: TGCAGCGTGACCCCTACAGGGACCACTGGAAACACCATATATTTT. Translation: CSVTPTGTTGNTIYF. Drawing the rest from reference TRBV29-1 and TRBJ1-3, the complete variable domain is SAVISQKPSRDICQRGTSLTIQCQVDSQVTMMFWYRQQPGQSLTLIATANQGSEATYESGFVIDKFPISRPNLTFSTLTVSNMSPEDSSIYLCSVTPTGTTGNTIYFGEGSWLTVV.

This clonotype occurred many times. This chain links TRBV20-1 with TRBJ2-1, with 9 bases that match TRBD2. This CDR3 is 14 amino acids long. Trimming took 5 bases from V and 4 from J; bases not matched to a gene: 6. Germline lookup yields CDR1 DFQATT and CDR2 SNEGSKA (reference sequence). The CDR3 sequence: CSAPPSGIYNEQFF. The DNA for the CDR3 is TGCAGTGCTCCCCCTAGCGGGATTTACAATGAGCAGTTCTTC.

The sample holds many counts of this clonotype. The chain recombines TRBV12-5 with TRBJ2-1; D tentatively fits TRBD1 or TRBD2 (5 bases each). Germline loops: CDR1 LGHNT, CDR2 FRNRAP. This CDR3 comprises 15 residues. DNA for the CDR3: TGTGCCTCCTGCCCAGGGACGAGCTCCTACAATGAGCAGTTCTTC. Translation: CASCPGTSSYNEQFF. Full variable domain (outside the CDR3, taken from reference TRBV12-5 and TRBJ2-1): DARVTQTPRHKVTEMGQEVTMRCQPILGHNTVFWYRQTMMQGLELLAYFRNRAPLDDSGMPKDRFSAEMPDATLATLKIQPSEPRDSAVYFCASCPGTSSYNEQFFGPGTRLTVL.

There are a few counts of this clonotype. J is TRBJ1-3 and V is TRBV10-2; D not resolved. V was pared by 8 bases and J by 0 bases, with 8 bases between. Germline CDR1 WSHSY, CDR2 SAAADI. The length of the CDR3 is 13 residues. CDR3 DNA sequence: TGCGCCAGCGGGTTAGACTCTGGAAACACCATATATTTT. Translation: CASGLDSGNTIYF.

There are a few counts of this clonotype. The rearrangement joins TRBV6-6 to TRBJ1-3, with a tentative D call TRBD1 (5 bases). The CDR3 consists of 15 residues. Germline V gives CDR1 MNHNY, CDR2 SVGAGI (reference sequence). Trimming cost V 5 bases and J 2 bases, with 13 bases left between them. The CDR3 DNA reads TGTGCCAGCAGTGACGGGGCCAGGGCTGGAAACACCATATATTTT. Protein: CASSDGARAGNTIYF.

The chain joins TRBV5-1 to TRBJ2-3; D is unresolved. CDR1 SGHRS and CDR2 YFSETQ come from the germline V gene. V shed 7 bases and J shed 2 bases, with 14 bases lying between them. This CDR3 has 14 residues. CDR3: CASGPSSYTDTQYF. The DNA for the CDR3 is TGCGCCAGCGGGCCTTCGTCCTACACAGATACGCAGTATTTT.

There are many counts of this clonotype. The chain links TRBV19 to TRBJ2-1, with D perhaps TRBD2 (6 bases). The CDR3 runs 15 residues. Germline V gives CDR1 LNHDA, CDR2 SQIVND (reference sequence). V gave up 2 bases and J gave up 6 bases, with 14 bases separating them. CDR3 bases: TGTGCCAGTAGTATATCAGCGGGTCTCGCCAATGAGCAGTTCTTC. This codes for CASSISAGLANEQFF.

The sample holds a few counts of this clonotype. V gene TRBV11-2 combines with J gene TRBJ1-1; 11 bases match TRBD1. Germline V gene lookup returns CDR1 SGHAT and CDR2 FQNNGV. This CDR3 is built from 14 residues. Trimming at V came to 4 bases and at J to 6 bases, leaving 4 bases not matched to a gene. The CDR3 region has the DNA TGTGCCAGCAGCTCGGACAGGGGGCTCTCTGAAGCTTTCTTT. This codes for CASSSDRGLSEAFF. The whole variable domain, filled in from reference TRBV11-2 and TRBJ1-1, reads EAGVAQSPRYKIIEKRQSVAFWCNPISGHATLYWYQQILGQGPKLLIQFQNNGVVDDSQLPKDRFSAERLKGVDSTLKIQPAKLEDSAVYLCASSSDRGLSEAFFGQGTRLTVV.

This clonotype was counted only a few times. J is TRBJ2-2 and V is TRBV7-7; D may match TRBD1 or TRBD2 (5 bases each). CDR1 and CDR2 (germline): SSHAT, FNYEAQ (reference sequence). CDR3 length equals 15 residues. V lost 4 bases and J lost 0, with 9 bases in between. This CDR3 is CASSSGTANTGELFF. In DNA, the CDR3 is TGTGCCAGCAGCTCCGGGACGGCGAACACCGGGGAGCTGTTTTTT.

This clonotype was found many times. The chain uses TRBV10-3 and TRBJ2-7; D remains ambiguous. The germline gives CDR1 ENHRY, CDR2 SYGVKD. V dropped 3 bases and J dropped 1 base, with 4 bases sitting between them. This CDR3 has 12 amino acids. The CDR3: CAISDISYEQYF. The CDR3 DNA reads as TGTGCCATCAGTGACATTTCCTACGAGCAGTACTTC.

This clonotype was detected a few times. The chain joins TRBV30 to TRBJ1-1; D is ambiguous. This CDR3 region has 13 residues. Trimming removed 5 bases from V and 5 bases from J, with 15 bases in between. The germline V gene has CDR1 GTSNPN and CDR2 SVGIG (reference sequence). CDR3 in amino acids: CAWHHLPGTEAFF. Written as DNA, the CDR3 is TGTGCCTGGCATCATCTCCCGGGAACTGAAGCTTTCTTT.

This rearrangement joins TRBV6-5 to TRBJ2-7; no clear D gene. Trimming pared 5 bases from V and 1 base from J, leaving 12 bases between. The CDR3 is made up of 14 amino acids. CDR1 MNHEY and CDR2 SVGAGI come from the germline V gene. The CDR3 DNA follows: TGTGCCAGCAGTATAGACACAGTGTCCTACGAGCAGTACTTC. This encodes CASSIDTVSYEQYF.

This clonotype appeared many times. This chain connects TRBV30 to TRBJ2-7, with 7 bases aligning to TRBD2. CDR1 and CDR2 (germline): GTSNPN, SVGIG (reference sequence). This CDR3 has 13 amino acids. Trimming cost V 7 bases and J 4 bases; bases outside gene matches: 10. CDR3: CALYKGRGYEQYF. The CDR3 DNA is TGTGCCTTGTATAAGGGGCGGGGGTACGAGCAGTACTTC.

The chain couples TRBV9 to TRBJ2-5; D ambiguous. The CDR3 runs to 12 residues. CDR1 and CDR2 (germline): SGDLS, YYNGEE. Trimming left V 1 base short and J 5 bases short, with 6 bases between. This CDR3 reads CASSVRLETQYF. The DNA of the CDR3 is TGTGCCAGCAGCGTAAGACTGGAGACCCAGTACTTC.

This chain joins TRBV6-5 and TRBJ2-1, with a possible D match to TRBD1 (5 bases). The CDR3 is 14 residues long. Germline CDR1 is MNHEY and CDR2 is SVGAGI. V dropped 6 bases and J dropped 1 base, with 10 bases sitting between them. The chain's CDR3 is CASSFRGSYNEQFF. The DNA of the CDR3 is TGTGCCAGCAGCTTTAGGGGATCCTACAATGAGCAGTTCTTC.

The J gene is TRBJ2-7, the V gene TRBV7-8; D unclear. V was pared by 1 base and J by 4 bases, with 11 bases between. The V gene's germline CDR1 is SGHVS and CDR2 FQNEAQ. The CDR3 totals 14 residues. CDR3 sequence reads: CASSLVSQLYEQYF. CDR3 sequence (DNA): TGTGCCAGCAGCTTAGTTTCGCAACTATACGAGCAGTACTTC.